This passage covers 27 T cell receptor beta chains from one sample sequenced in a study of cytomegalovirus exposure and HLA in healthy donors. PCR used 60 Vbeta primers and 13 Jbeta primers. TCRdb's copy holds only in-frame clones and misses some; the assay was immunoSEQ multiplex PCR. Among 140,000 to 150,000 clones listed, roughly 72% were seen once. The specimen sequenced was PBMCs. The receptors were gathered from a man aged 35-49 years in good health and CMV-seronegative.

V is TRBV6-1 and J is TRBJ1-2; 9 positions match TRBD1. Per the germline V gene, CDR1 is MNHNS and CDR2 is SASEGT. Germline trimming cut 4 bases from V and 7 bases from J; bases unmatched to any gene: 7. The CDR3 covers 14 residues. CDR3 protein: CASSATGGLFGYTF. The DNA for the CDR3 is TGTGCCAGCAGTGCCACAGGGGGCTTGTTTGGCTACACCTTC.

This clone was detected only a few times. The V call is TRBV27, the J call TRBJ2-7; 7 bases agree with TRBD1. CDR3 size: 19 residues. V gave up 6 bases and J gave up 0 bases; unmatched junction bases: 20. CDR1 and CDR2 from the germline V gene are MNHEY and SMNVEV (reference sequence). The CDR3 spells CASRPRQGSQDLLSYEQYF. CDR3 DNA: TGTGCCAGCAGACCTAGACAGGGCTCTCAGGACCTGCTCTCCTACGAGCAGTACTTC.

The genes are TRBV18 and TRBJ2-7, with 8 bases fitting TRBD1. The CDR3 contains 13 residues. The trim removed 6 bases at V and 1 base at J, leaving 2 bases unmatched. CDR1 is KGHSH, CDR2 LQKENI, per germline. In nucleotides, the CDR3 is TGTGCCAGCTCCCGACAGGGGTCCTACGAGCAGTACTTC. This encodes CASSRQGSYEQYF.

This sequence joins TRBV10-2 and TRBJ1-4; unclear D gene. Trimming removed 7 bases from V and 0 bases from J, with 9 bases in between. Germline V gene lookup returns CDR1 WSHSY and CDR2 SAAADI. The CDR3 has 14 residues. CDR3 nucleotides: TGCGCCAGCAAGGAGGATGCAACTAATGAAAAACTGTTTTTT. Amino acids: CASKEDATNEKLFF.

V usage is TRBV19 and J usage is TRBJ2-1; no clear D gene. This CDR3 is 15 amino acids long. CDR1 and CDR2 (germline): LNHDA, SQIVND (reference sequence). V was trimmed by 0 bases and J by 5 bases, leaving 11 bases between them. DNA for the CDR3: TGTGCCAGTAGTATAGATCAAAACTCAAACAATGAGCAGTTCTTC. It codes for CASSIDQNSNNEQFF. Combining the CDR3 with reference TRBV19 and TRBJ2-1 gives the whole variable domain DGGITQSPKYLFRKEGQNVTLSCEQNLNHDAMYWYRQDPGQGLRLIYYSQIVNDFQKGDIAEGYSVSREKKESFPLTVTSAQKNPTAFYLCASSIDQNSNNEQFFGPGTRLTVL.

The chain uses TRBV6-5 and TRBJ1-1; D gene uncertain. The V end was cut by 2 bases, the J end by 5 bases, with 12 bases between. The CDR3 loop spans 14 amino acids. The V gene's germline CDR1 is MNHEY and CDR2 SVGAGI. The CDR3 DNA reads as TGTGCCAGCAGTTACGTCTTGAGAGGTACTGAAGCTTTCTTT. Translation: CASSYVLRGTEAFF.

This chain uses TRBV2 with TRBJ2-1, with 9 positions matching TRBD2. Germline V gives CDR1 SNHLY, CDR2 FYNNEI. V shed 6 bases, J shed 12 bases, and the junction held 3 bases outside the gene matches. The CDR3 is made up of 11 amino acids. The CDR3 loop reads CASRIAGAQFF. As DNA, the CDR3 is TGTGCCAGCAGGATAGCGGGAGCGCAGTTCTTC.

The chain carries TRBV6-5 and TRBJ2-5; 8 positions match TRBD1. Germline CDR1 reads MNHEY; CDR2 reads SVGAGI. With 2 bases clipped from V and 2 bases from J, the junction kept 4 bases outside the gene matches. CDR3 length: 15 amino acids. CDR3 bases: TGTGCCAGCAGTTACCTAGGGACAGGACAAGAGACCCAGTACTTC. Translation gives CASSYLGTGQETQYF.

The chain employs TRBV4-1 and TRBJ2-1, with TRBD1 matching over 7 bases. J was trimmed by 7 bases and V by 2 bases; bases with no gene match: 11. In germline, CDR1 is MGHRA, CDR2 YSYEKL. The CDR3 contains 16 residues. This chain's CDR3 is CASSQPVRDSRNEQFF. For the CDR3, the DNA is TGCGCCAGCAGCCAACCCGTACGGGACAGTAGGAATGAGCAGTTCTTC.

The rearrangement uses TRBV28 and TRBJ1-5, with D perhaps matching TRBD1 (5 bases). This CDR3 is 16 amino acids long. V was cut by 5 bases and J by 0 bases, with 14 bases left in between. Germline V lookup: CDR1 MDHEN, CDR2 SYDVKM. The CDR3 loop reads CASSHPGHNSNQPQHF. The CDR3 DNA is TGTGCCAGCAGTCACCCCGGACACAATAGCAATCAGCCCCAGCATTTT.

V usage is TRBV28 and J usage is TRBJ1-5, with TRBD1 matching 8 bases. This CDR3 comprises 16 residues. Germline loops: CDR1 MDHEN, CDR2 SYDVKM. V shed 6 bases and J 0 bases; nucleotides not matched to a gene: 7. CDR3 sequence: CASRRDRRRSNQPQHF. CDR3 nucleotides: TGTGCCAGCAGACGGGACAGGCGACGTAGCAATCAGCCCCAGCATTTT.

The chain combines TRBV7-9 with TRBJ1-2, with 7 nucleotides matching TRBD1. V shed 1 base, J shed 7 bases, and the junction held 6 bases outside the gene matches. Germline CDR1 is SEHNR and CDR2 is FQNEAQ (reference sequence). The CDR3 sequence is 14 residues long. The CDR3, as DNA: TGTGCCAGCAGCTTAGGACAGGGCTCTCGTGGCTACACCTTC. It specifies CASSLGQGSRGYTF.

This clone was counted a few times. The CDR3 protein is CAWSAVGWAGANVLTF. CDR3 in DNA: TGTGCCTGGAGTGCCGTCGGCTGGGCGGGGGCCAACGTCCTGACTTTC. The chain uses TRBV30 and TRBJ2-6; no firm D call. The V gene lost 1 base and the J gene lost 4 bases, with 14 bases spanning the gap. Per the germline V gene, CDR1 is GTSNPN and CDR2 is SVGIG (reference sequence). The CDR3 runs to 16 residues.

V is TRBV6-4 and J is TRBJ2-3, with 9 bases lining up with TRBD2. The CDR3 has 14 residues. CDR1 and CDR2 (germline): MRHNA, SNTAGT. V lost 8 bases to trimming and J lost 1 base; unmatched junction nucleotides: 4. The CDR3 DNA is TGTGCCAGCTCTTTAGCGGGGGGCACAGATACGCAGTATTTT. The encoded protein is CASSLAGGTDTQYF.

V gene TRBV5-1 combines with J gene TRBJ2-5; D is unresolved. V gave up 4 bases and J gave up 0 bases, with 4 bases separating them. The CDR3 is 12 residues long. Germline-derived CDR1 and CDR2 are SGHRS and YFSETQ. The CDR3 spells CASSVYQETQYF. DNA of the CDR3: TGCGCCAGCAGCGTATACCAAGAGACCCAGTACTTC. Full variable domain (remainder filled in from reference TRBV5-1 and TRBJ2-5): KAGVTQTPRYLIKTRGQQVTLSCSPISGHRSVSWYQQTPGQGLQFLFEYFSETQRNKGNFPGRFSGRQFSNSRSEMNVSTLELGDSALYLCASSVYQETQYFGPGTRLLVL.

The table lists this clone with a count of one. This chain links TRBV7-2 with TRBJ2-5; TRBD2 agrees at 9 bases. The germline CDR1 and CDR2 sequences are SGHTA and FQGNSA. Trimming at V came to 1 base and at J to 5 bases, leaving 8 bases not matched to a gene. The CDR3 spans 16 residues. The CDR3 nucleotides read TGTGCCAGCAGCTTAGTACCTAGCGGGGTGGGGGAGACCCAGTACTTC. This encodes CASSLVPSGVGETQYF.

The chain has TRBV20-1 and TRBJ1-2; D not resolved. The CDR3 runs to 11 residues. CDR1 DFQATT and CDR2 SNEGSKA come from the germline V gene (reference sequence). V lost 1 base to trimming and J lost 6 bases, with 6 bases between them. CDR3 residues: CSARVRDGYTF. CDR3 bases: TGCAGTGCTAGAGTTAGAGATGGCTACACCTTC.

The gene calls are TRBV2 and TRBJ1-4; 10 nucleotides line up with TRBD1. Germline-derived CDR1 and CDR2 are SNHLY and FYNNEI. Trimming cost V 0 bases and J 0 bases; bases outside gene matches: 10. The CDR3 is 20 residues long. CDR3 bases: TGTGCCAGCAGTGAAGCGTACCCCGGGACAGGGGTCGCAACTAATGAAAAACTGTTTTTT. As protein: CASSEAYPGTGVATNEKLFF.

This clone was seen only once. The J gene is TRBJ1-4, the V gene TRBV5-4; 10 bases are shared with TRBD1. V lost 4 bases, J lost 7 bases, and 4 bases stayed unmatched. The CDR3 length is 14 residues. CDR1 is SGHNT and CDR2 is YYREEE in the germline V gene (reference sequence). CDR3 amino acids: CASSPGQGFEKLFF. Here the CDR3 DNA reads TGTGCCAGCAGCCCGGGACAGGGGTTTGAAAAACTGTTTTTT.

The V call is TRBV2, the J call TRBJ2-7; 14 bases map to TRBD2. Trimming took 3 bases from V and 2 from J; bases not matched to a gene: 9. The germline CDR1 and CDR2 sequences are SNHLY and FYNNEI. The CDR3 runs 18 residues. DNA for the CDR3: TGTGCCAGCAGTGACGTCGGCGGACTAGCGGGGGGTGCCTACGAGCAGTACTTC. This sequence encodes CASSDVGGLAGGAYEQYF.

V gene TRBV7-6 combines with J gene TRBJ1-2; 8 positions match TRBD1. V shed 2 bases, J shed 6 bases, and the junction held 17 bases outside the gene matches. Germline-derived CDR1 and CDR2 are SGHVS and FNYEAQ. This CDR3 comprises 18 residues. In DNA form, the CDR3 reads TGTGCCAGCAGCTTACGGACAGGGTACTTCCCCAAAAAAAATGGCTACACCTTC. It yields the protein CASSLRTGYFPKKNGYTF.

The V and J genes are TRBV5-4 and TRBJ1-2; a weak D match, TRBD1 (6 bases). This CDR3 has 14 amino acids. V was cut by 4 bases and J by 4 bases, with 14 bases left in between. Germline CDR1 and CDR2: SGHNT and YYREEE (reference sequence). The CDR3, as DNA: TGTGCCAGCAGCCCCGAGGGGGGGGGCTATGGCTACACCTTC. Translating it yields CASSPEGGGYGYTF.

V is TRBV7-2 and J is TRBJ2-7, with TRBD2 identical over 10 bases. The CDR3 consists of 15 residues. The trim removed 5 bases at V and 2 bases at J, leaving 6 bases unmatched. The germline V gene encodes CDR1 SGHTA and CDR2 FQGNSA. The CDR3 reads CASSPTSGSTYEQYF. The CDR3 DNA reads as TGTGCCAGCAGCCCGACTAGCGGGTCTACCTACGAGCAGTACTTC.

This chain uses TRBV27 with TRBJ1-5, with D hard to call. V lost 5 bases and J 4 bases, leaving 15 bases between the germline ends. Germline values: CDR1 MNHEY, CDR2 SMNVEV (reference sequence). The length of the CDR3 is 15 residues. The CDR3: CASSPSFSGNQPQHF. CDR3 sequence (DNA): TGTGCCAGCAGTCCGTCCTTTAGCGGGAATCAGCCCCAGCATTTT.

In this sample, this clone turned up once. V gene TRBV19 combines with J gene TRBJ2-7; possibly TRBD1 for D (6 bases). The germline V gene encodes CDR1 LNHDA and CDR2 SQIVND (reference sequence). The V and J ends lost 3 bases and 4 bases respectively, with 16 bases between them. The CDR3 extends over 15 amino acids. The DNA of the CDR3 is TGTGCCAGTAGTATGGGGGCGGGTGTGAATTACGAGCAGTACTTC. Its translation: CASSMGAGVNYEQYF.

This clone has more than one count but fewer than ten. The CDR3 nucleotides read TGCGCCAGCAGTGATCCTGGACAGGGTACGGGAGATACGCAGTATTTT. Encoded protein: CASSDPGQGTGDTQYF. This chain uses TRBV10-1 with TRBJ2-3; the match to TRBD1 covers 8 bases. With 3 bases clipped from V and 5 bases from J, the junction kept 10 bases outside the gene matches. Germline lookup yields CDR1 WNHNN and CDR2 SYGVQD (reference sequence). This CDR3 is built from 16 residues.

The table lists this clone with a count of one. The rearrangement links TRBV7-9 to TRBJ1-2, with a tentative D call TRBD1 (5 bases). V was cut by 6 bases and J by 3 bases, with 11 bases left in between. This CDR3 is built from 13 residues. Germline CDR1 SEHNR, CDR2 FQNEAQ (reference sequence). This chain's CDR3 is CASRAGYDYGYTF. The CDR3 bases are TGTGCCAGCAGAGCAGGGTATGACTATGGCTACACCTTC.